Each of the 22 T cell receptor beta chains below was sequenced from the same sample in a study of human T cells and chemical hapten exposure (dated by TCRdb to about 2021). The library was produced with 5' RACE. For sequencing, an Illumina MiSeq was employed. TCRdb reworked the public reads: Q25 trimming with fastp, MiXCR clone assembly, productive beta chains retained. Each CDR3 protein gets just one entry, which takes the most common genes and DNA from the rows behind it. The sample table contains around 80,000 distinct CDR3 sequences; only one count was recorded for approximately 15% of them. Together, the top ten hold around 6.8% of the sample. Total RNA was extracted from unfractionated whole blood that had been collected in Tempus Blood RNA tubes. These receptors originate from a female donor in good health.

This clonotype has ten or more counts. The gene calls are TRBV28 and TRBJ2-3; possibly TRBD1 for D (7 bases). The length of the CDR3 is 16 residues. Trimming stripped 5 bases from V and 3 bases from J, with 18 bases between. Germline V gene lookup returns CDR1 MDHEN and CDR2 SYDVKM. CDR3 in DNA: TGTGCCAGCAGTATCCCAGGGGGGAGTGGGACAGATACGCAGTATTTT. It is translated as CASSIPGGSGTDTQYF.

This clonotype has more than one count but fewer than ten. The rearrangement links TRBV12-3 or TRBV12-4 to TRBJ2-3, with 13 nucleotides matching TRBD2. After removal of 6 bases from V and 0 bases from J, the junction contained 9 bases not matched to a gene. The CDR3 runs to 18 residues. DNA for the CDR3: TGTGCCAGCAGCCCCCGGGGGACTAGCGGGGTGAGCACAGATACGCAGTATTTT. It codes for CASSPRGTSGVSTDTQYF.

The chain employs TRBV7-2 and TRBJ1-2, with D perhaps matching TRBD1 (6 bases). Germline V CDR1 and CDR2: SGHTA, FQGNSA. The V gene lost 5 bases and the J gene lost 8 bases, with 15 bases spanning the gap. The CDR3 spans 13 residues. CDR3 sequence reads: CASSVIGGYGYTF. CDR3 DNA sequence: TGTGCCAGCAGCGTTATAGGGGGTTACGGCTACACCTTC.

This clonotype showed up just a few times. The genes are TRBV10-2 and TRBJ2-2, with 12 bases matching TRBD2. With V trimmed by 10 bases and J by 1 base, 4 bases remained unmatched. The CDR3 contains 15 residues. The V gene's germline CDR1 is WSHSY and CDR2 SAAADI. The CDR3 sequence: CATATSGGNTGELFF. The CDR3 DNA reads TGCGCCACCGCGACTAGCGGGGGGAACACCGGGGAGCTGTTTTTT.

V gene TRBV2 combines with J gene TRBJ2-6; 11 bases are a match to TRBD1. This CDR3 contains 20 residues. CDR1 and CDR2 from the germline V gene are SNHLY and FYNNEI. The V segment lost 3 bases and the J segment 0 bases; nucleotides outside the gene matches: 10. Written as DNA, the CDR3 is TGTGCCAGCAGTGACCCTGGACAGGGGGCATTTTACTCTGGGGCCAACGTCCTGACTTTC. Protein product: CASSDPGQGAFYSGANVLTF.

Concerning this clonotype: This may stem from a read error, because a much larger clone lies one nucleotide away. V usage is TRBV12-3 or TRBV12-4 and J usage is TRBJ1-1, with unresolved D. This CDR3 has 13 residues. The germline V and J ends were trimmed by 2 bases and 7 bases, with 11 bases remaining between them. CDR3: CASSLQRAGEAFF. The CDR3 DNA reads TGTGCCAGCAGTTTACAGAGGGCAGGTGAAGCTTTCTTT.

This clonotype came up a few times. The CDR3 loop reads CSARGGGLPDTQYF. CDR3 coding DNA: TGCAGTGCTAGAGGAGGGGGGTTACCAGATACGCAGTATTTT. The chain couples TRBV20-1 to TRBJ2-3; tentatively, D is TRBD1 or TRBD2 (6 bases each). Trimming cost V 1 base and J 4 bases, with 12 bases left between them. CDR3 length equals 14 residues. Looked up from germline, CDR1 is DFQATT and CDR2 is SNEGSKA (reference sequence).

J is TRBJ2-1 and V is TRBV5-1; TRBD2 matches at 8 bases. V lost 0 bases to trimming and J lost 0 bases; unmatched junction nucleotides: 2. Germline CDR1 reads SGHRS; CDR2 reads YFSETQ. The CDR3 contains 16 residues. CDR3 sequence: CASSLGLASSYNEQFF. The CDR3 region has the DNA TGCGCCAGCAGCTTGGGACTAGCGAGCTCCTACAATGAGCAGTTCTTC.

This clonotype was detected only a few times. In nucleotides, the CDR3 is TGTGCCAGCAGCTTAGTCGGTCTAACGGGTGAGCAGTTCTTC. Its translation is CASSLVGLTGEQFF. V gene TRBV7-2 combines with J gene TRBJ2-1; D remains ambiguous. Trimming removed 1 base at V and 9 bases at J, with 13 bases between. CDR1 and CDR2 (germline): SGHTA, FQGNSA. This CDR3 region has 14 residues.

This rearrangement joins TRBV11-2 to TRBJ2-1; possible D gene TRBD1, 7 bases. V was cut by 5 bases and J by 1 base, with 15 bases left in between. Germline V gene sequence: CDR1 SGHAT, CDR2 FQNNGV. The CDR3 is 16 amino acids. In DNA form, the CDR3 reads TGTGCCAGCAGCCGTCGCGGGGACAGTTCCTACAATGAGCAGTTCTTC. It codes for CASSRRGDSSYNEQFF.

The table lists this clonotype with a few counts. The rearrangement links TRBV7-9 to TRBJ2-5; no clear D gene. The CDR3 is 13 residues long. V was pared by 4 bases and J by 4 bases, with 10 bases between. In germline, CDR1 is SEHNR, CDR2 FQNEAQ (reference sequence). The CDR3 DNA reads TGTGCCAGCAGCTATAAGGATTCAGAGACCCAGTACTTC. Encoded protein: CASSYKDSETQYF.

This chain joins TRBV7-2 and TRBJ2-7; 8 nucleotides match TRBD2. V dropped 5 bases and J dropped 9; count of bases not matched to a gene: 18. Germline CDR1 SGHTA, CDR2 FQGNSA. The CDR3 is 16 amino acids. This chain's CDR3 is CASSPSTGLAAGPQYF. In DNA form, the CDR3 reads TGTGCCAGCAGCCCGAGCACCGGACTAGCTGCCGGCCCGCAGTACTTC.

This clonotype was observed at least ten times. This chain uses TRBV7-9 with TRBJ2-7, with a possible D match to TRBD2 (6 bases). V lost 5 bases to trimming and J lost 0 bases, with 8 bases between them. This CDR3 has 13 amino acids. Germline V gives CDR1 SEHNR, CDR2 FQNEAQ (reference sequence). CDR3 loop: CASSRDFSYEQYF. The DNA for the CDR3 is TGTGCCAGCAGCCGGGACTTCTCCTACGAGCAGTACTTC.

The chain couples TRBV3-1 to TRBJ1-5; D not resolved. Trimming removed 6 bases from V and 0 bases from J, with 9 bases in between. Germline V gene data show CDR1 as LGHDT and CDR2 as YNNKEL (reference sequence). The CDR3 loop spans 14 amino acids. In nucleotides, the CDR3 is TGTGCCAGCAGTCTCACGGATAGCAATCAGCCCCAGCATTTT. Residues: CASSLTDSNQPQHF.

This clonotype turned up a few times. V and J are TRBV6-5 and TRBJ1-2, with D unresolved. CDR3 length equals 12 residues. CDR1 MNHEY and CDR2 SVGAGI come from the germline V gene. V lost 2 bases and J 8 bases, leaving 9 bases between the germline ends. The CDR3 spells CASSYRDSGYTF. The CDR3 DNA sequence: TGTGCCAGCAGTTACAGGGATTCCGGCTACACCTTC.

This clonotype was detected a few times. The chain carries TRBV12-3 or TRBV12-4 and TRBJ1-1; 7 bases agree with TRBD1. The V and J ends lost 5 bases and 2 bases, in that order; junction bases with no gene match: 5. This CDR3 spans 14 amino acids. CDR3 coding DNA: TGTGCCAGCAGTGGGGACAGCGAAAACACTGAAGCTTTCTTT. This gives the protein CASSGDSENTEAFF.

The V call is TRBV5-6, the J call TRBJ1-1; perhaps TRBD1 as D (5 bases). V was trimmed by 3 bases and J by 8 bases, leaving 11 bases between them. CDR1 SGHDT and CDR2 YYEEEE come from the germline V gene. CDR3 length: 12 amino acids. The CDR3 bases are TGTGCCAGCAGCTACCCCAGGGACGAAGCTTTCTTT. Translated: CASSYPRDEAFF.

CDR3 coding DNA: TGCAGTGCTCCAAAACTAGCGGGAGGGCCTTCTAGCACAGATACGCAGTATTTT. Translation gives CSAPKLAGGPSSTDTQYF. V is TRBV20-1 and J is TRBJ2-3; 13 nucleotides line up with TRBD2. The germline CDR1 and CDR2 sequences are DFQATT and SNEGSKA (reference sequence). This CDR3 region has 18 residues. With 5 bases clipped from V and 0 bases from J, the junction kept 11 bases outside the gene matches.

The chain recombines TRBV5-1 with TRBJ1-4; D remains ambiguous. CDR3 length: 14 amino acids. Per germline, CDR1 SGHRS and CDR2 YFSETQ. The V gene lost 0 bases and the J gene lost 5 bases, with 8 bases spanning the gap. CDR3: CASSLGSFNEKLFF. CDR3 bases: TGCGCCAGCAGCTTGGGCAGCTTCAATGAAAAACTGTTTTTT.

This clonotype was seen only a few times. The genes are TRBV4-2 and TRBJ1-5; D ambiguous. V dropped 4 bases and J dropped 6 bases, with 16 bases sitting between them. Germline V lookup: CDR1 LGHNA, CDR2 YNFKEQ. CDR3 length: 15 amino acids. CDR3 DNA: TGTGCCAGCAGCCCAACAAGCCATACGGCTCAGCCCCAGCATTTT. It specifies CASSPTSHTAQPQHF.

In this sample, this clonotype turned up a few times. The V gene is TRBV3-2, the J gene TRBJ2-1; the table assigns TRBD2, which was not confirmed against the DNA. TRBV3-2 is a pseudogene locus. There are 17 residues in the CDR3. The CDR3 reads CASSQDTKRDLYNEQFF. The CDR3 DNA follows: TGTGCCAGCAGCCAGGATACCAAGCGGGACCTCTACAATGAGCAGTTCTTC.

This chain connects TRBV20-1 to TRBJ2-1; 7 bases line up with TRBD2. In germline, CDR1 is DFQATT, CDR2 SNEGSKA (reference sequence). CDR3 length equals 16 residues. Trimming took 6 bases from V and 9 from J; bases not matched to a gene: 20. The CDR3 spells CSADGLTSGSGSEQFF. CDR3 in DNA: TGCAGTGCCGACGGACTAACATCGGGTAGCGGGTCTGAGCAGTTCTTC.